This T cell receptor (beta chain) was sequenced in a study of Ad26.COV2.S vaccination and SARS-CoV-2 variants. Study-level findings and limits: Researchers reported similar non-spike TCR breadth in vaccine and placebo recipients.

As regards this clone: The target antigen is unknown.

Indicated treatment: about 20 received Ad26.COV2.S at low or high dose, single or two shots; 5 received placebo; per-sample allocation not given. Samples were taken on day 63 after the first vaccine or placebo injection. Profiled with immunoSEQ multiplex PCR; TCRdb holds only in-frame clones, not every one. The sample includes a few hundred thousand clones, about 90% of them seen just once. The germline CDR1 and CDR2 sequences are SGDLS and YYNGEE. V lost 3 bases, J lost 0 bases, and 13 bases lay in between. The length of the CDR3 is 17 residues. Sequences were derived from peripheral blood, sampled in a trial of Ad26.COV2.S vaccine versus placebo. The sequence derives from a person between 18 and 60 years old who received the Ad26.COV2.S COVID-19 vaccine or a placebo. The V gene is TRBV9, the J gene TRBJ2-6, with a weak D call TRBD2 (6 bases). CDR3 in DNA: TGTGCCAGCAGCGAGGAGTTCGGGAGCTCTGGGGCCAACGTCCTGACTTTC. It yields the protein CASSEEFGSSGANVLTF.